This T cell receptor (beta chain) stems from a study of control samples from healthy donors and cancer patients (dated by TCRdb to 2018 to 2021). Library preparation employed the immunoSEQ multiplex PCR assay. TCRdb took over this immuneACCESS table, retaining in-frame rearrangements with V and J assigned. Such tables are incomplete; in checked studies, under half of the missing clones stem from an unresolved V gene, and the remainder is unexplained. The sample table holds over 100,000 clones, of which 92% were seen once. 2.1% of the sample belongs to the ten largest clones. As concerns this clone: The antigen it binds to is not known. Base-call qualities are not available, and no considerably larger clone is one nucleotide away.

Trimming leaves V shorter by 3 bases and J shorter by 1 base, with the junction holding 4 bases beyond the gene matches. Per the germline V gene, SQVTM is the CDR1 and ANQGSEA is the CDR2. Its CDR3 holds 14 amino acids, cysteine through phenylalanine. The retained sequence is limited to the CDR3, 42 bases, with the frame set at the first base. Sequencing was performed on blood. The chain is made from TRBV29-1 and TRBJ1-1, and TRBD1 aligns with 8 junction nucleotides. The clonotype was recovered from a woman aged 45-65 years in good health. The DNA sequence reads TGCAGCGTTGACCAGGGGGCAGGGAACACTGAAGCTTTCTTT. This is translated as CSVDQGAGNTEAFF.